This TCR beta chain was identified during a study of human T cells and chemical hapten exposure. Study-wide results and caveats: Healthy individuals' immune responses may differ from those of donors, who had alopecia. With patch test score, the counts of PT1 expanded TCRs showed a positive correlation. DPC sensitization produced no change in TCRs with frequency above 1 in 1000.

Comments on this clonotype: Its target is unknown.

Time point of the sample: patch test 1, 2 weeks after DPC sensitization. The treatment denotes: therapeutic diphenylcyclopropenone sensitization with weekly scalp DPC. The CDR3 totals 14 residues. V lost 0 bases to trimming and J lost 4 bases, with 12 bases between them. Per the germline V gene, CDR1 is SQVTM and CDR2 is ANQGSEA. Using its own MiXCR run on the RACE reads, TCRdb lists one record per CDR3 protein. The table has roughly 200,000 distinct CDR3 sequences, more than 20% seen once. The material was whole blood, obtained in connection with sensitization to the hapten diphenylcyclopropenone (DPC). The clonotype was recovered from a woman aged 45-59 years with alopecia areata. Some clones in this sample may be carry-over from other donors' samples. V gene TRBV29-1 combines with J gene TRBJ1-2; maybe TRBD1 (5 bases). The CDR3 loop is CSVEETEGPYGYTF. The CDR3 nucleotides read TGCAGCGTTGAAGAGACAGAGGGACCCTATGGCTACACCTTC.